The source of this T cell receptor (beta chain) is a study of blood T cell repertoires in COVID-19 (dated by TCRdb to 2019 to 2021). In the study overall: Collaborator samples came from the United States, Italy and Spain and covered acute and convalescent phases of COVID-19. The prospective study material was composed of cDNA or gDNA derived from T cells, B-cell-depleted T cells, or PBMCs. Deeply sampled blood TCRbeta repertoires from subjects exposed to, actively infected with, or recovered from COVID-19 were included in the dataset. The repertoires were released in a freely available public database intended as a resource for research on the immune response to SARS-CoV-2. Samples came from the ongoing ImmuneRACE study (first 160 participants) plus 1,254 subjects from 6 global collaborators. Nearly every sample came with metadata listing a de-identified subject ID, COVID-19 status, age in years and sex. Where HLA class I and class II types were available, the types were taken from metadata supplied by the sample provider, not from assay-based typing.

Results and caveats for the whole study, not just this receptor: The quantity of clinical and demographic metadata differed by source and by participant and was supplied without curation.

Collaborating institutions collected whole blood in K2EDTA tubes following their own protocols. For TCRbeta analysis, collaborators shipped samples in one of three forms: frozen whole blood, isolated PBMCs, or DNA extracted from either of those sample types. With regard to this clone: Its binding antigen is unknown. The input lacks base qualities; no much larger clone sits a single base away.

The immunoSEQ Assay, a bias-controlled multiplex PCR, was used to amplify TCRbeta CDR3 regions from genomic DNA. In the original analysis: Nucleated cell counts per sample were estimated from amplification of reference gene primers within the assay. Sequence reads were collapsed and filtered to measure the absolute abundance of every unique TCRbeta CDR3 rearrangement. Productive Simpson clonality was computed per sample as the square root of Simpson's diversity index over productive rearrangements. Held by TCRdb, this immuneACCESS table contains in-frame sequences only and omits some clones. Under half of the omission traces to an unresolved V gene where checked; the cause of the rest is unknown. V, J and clone size derive from that table, while D and trimming were established from the DNA sequence. The sample table lists around 30,000 clones, 93% of them with a count of one. About 0.86% of the sample lies in the top ten.

The CDR3 starts with the cysteine, ends with the phenylalanine, and has 14 residues. Just CDR3 DNA is preserved here, 42 bases in frame from base 1. From the germline V gene (reference sequence), CDR1 is MNHEY and CDR2 is SMNVEV. Trimming accounts for 5 bases at V and 1 base at J, while the number of junction bases matched to no gene is 2. Sequenced sample: peripheral blood. Here the chain combines TRBV27 and TRBJ1-2, with 9 central nucleotides matching TRBD1. The TCR comes from a male donor with active COVID-19. CDR3 sequence: CASSRQGVNYGYTF. The DNA sequence is given as TGTGCCAGCAGTCGACAGGGGGTTAACTATGGCTACACCTTC.